This TCR beta chain is from a study of regulatory T cells in long-lasting Graves disease. In germline, CDR1 is SQVTM, CDR2 ANQGSEA. This CDR3 comprises 14 residues. Deletions cut 4 bases from V and 2 bases from J, with 12 bases between. The table lists this clonotype with many counts. Its antigen is as yet unknown. Study results and caveats: Favored gene segments in persistent disease were TRBV28, TRBJ1-2 and TRBJ2-5.

Researchers made TCR beta libraries by using iRepertoire HTBI primers and running Arm-PCR on CDR3 regions. One entry per CDR3 protein results from TCRdb running MiXCR on the multiplex PCR reads. The sample has about 460,000 distinct CDR3 sequences, 12% to 15% seen once. Time point noted: newly diagnosed GD, antithyroid drugs for less than 3 months. PBMCs were the source of the RNA used for TCR sequencing. The same sample was also used in a study of T cells in Graves' hyperthyroidism and ophthalmopathy.

The receptor was derived from a woman between 45 and 65 years old with Graves disease. The starting material was peripheral blood mononuclear cells (PBMCs), obtained at new diagnosis, from a patient treated with antithyroid drugs. The J gene is TRBJ2-1, the V gene TRBV29-1; D might be TRBD1 (6 bases). The CDR3 sequence is CSVVVQGAYNEQFF. The CDR3 coding sequence is TGCAGCGTTGTTGTACAGGGAGCCTACAATGAGCAGTTCTTC.